Presented here are 8 T cell receptor beta chains from one specimen sequenced in a study of cytomegalovirus exposure and HLA in healthy donors (dated by TCRdb to about 2017). Library creation used the immunoSEQ multiplex PCR assay. What TCRdb holds here is the immuneACCESS table cut down to in-frame rearrangements. Part of the clones is not present; checked against another copy, under half of the missing clones reflect an unresolved V gene, and the others are unexplained. In all, the sample holds 71,000 or so clones, and over 85% of those were seen once. The top ten clonotypes cover around 1.5% of the sample. The material sequenced was PBMCs. The receptors derive from a man aged 18 to 29 in good health and CMV-seropositive.

This chain joins TRBV29-1 and TRBJ2-1; the match to TRBD2 covers 7 bases. Trimming cost V 7 bases and J 8 bases; bases outside gene matches: 14. CDR1 and CDR2 (germline): SQVTM, ANQGSEA. This CDR3 is 14 amino acids long. CDR3 loop: CSAGGGGGGDEQFF. In DNA, the CDR3 is TGCAGCGCCGGAGGCGGCGGGGGAGGAGATGAGCAGTTCTTC.

This chain uses TRBV5-5 with TRBJ1-2; TRBD1 matches at 8 bases. This CDR3 has 14 amino acids. Germline V CDR1 and CDR2: SGHKS, YYEKEE (reference sequence). Losses at the gene ends were 0 bases for V and 8 bases for J; bases not matched to a gene: 6. DNA of the CDR3: TGTGCCAGCAGCTTGGGCAGGGGGCCTGGGGGCTACACCTTC. Protein product: CASSLGRGPGGYTF.

The chain has TRBV5-1 and TRBJ2-1; D uncertain. The CDR3 is 18 residues long. The germline V and J ends were trimmed by 2 bases and 6 bases, with 24 bases remaining between them. CDR1 and CDR2 (germline): SGHRS, YFSETQ. This CDR3 reads CASSFGFPTLRITNEQFF. CDR3 coding DNA: TGCGCCAGCAGCTTTGGTTTTCCGACATTACGCATCACCAATGAGCAGTTCTTC.

About this clone: Other DNA sequences in this sample translate to the same CDR3. CDR3 in amino acids: CSVETRGGPGELFF. The CDR3 bases are TGCAGCGTTGAAACGAGGGGAGGGCCCGGGGAGCTGTTTTTT. The chain combines TRBV29-1 with TRBJ2-2; 7 bases agree with TRBD2. The germline V gene has CDR1 SQVTM and CDR2 ANQGSEA. CDR3 size: 14 residues. The trim removed 2 bases at V and 6 bases at J, leaving 6 bases unmatched.

This chain connects TRBV27 to TRBJ2-7; 7 bases line up with TRBD2. This CDR3 has 15 amino acids. Germline V CDR1 and CDR2: MNHEY, SMNVEV (reference sequence). Trimming at V came to 4 bases and at J to 11 bases, leaving 17 bases not matched to a gene. The CDR3 nucleotides are TGTGCCAGCAGTTACGACCCCGGGACTAAAGATTCAAAGTACTTC. Translation: CASSYDPGTKDSKYF.

The rearrangement links TRBV4-1 to TRBJ1-1, with TRBD1 as a possible D gene (6 bases). The CDR3 loop spans 15 amino acids. CDR1 is MGHRA, CDR2 YSYEKL, per germline. V was cut by 3 bases and J by 4 bases, with 15 bases left in between. The DNA for the CDR3 is TGCGCCAGCAGCCACCCGGGACAAGGACCCACTGAAGCTTTCTTT. Translated: CASSHPGQGPTEAFF.

The chain has TRBV6-1 and TRBJ2-7, with D perhaps TRBD2 (6 bases). The CDR3 loop spans 15 amino acids. The ends were cut back, 2 bases at V and 4 bases at J, with 15 bases in the middle. The germline CDR1 and CDR2 sequences are MNHNS and SASEGT. DNA of the CDR3: TGTGCCAGCAGTGAACATTCCGCCCGGGAGTACGAGCAGTACTTC. Protein: CASSEHSAREYEQYF.

This clone came up once. The chain is built from TRBV18 and TRBJ2-1; TRBD1 matches at 7 bases. CDR1 KGHSH and CDR2 LQKENI come from the germline V gene. The V gene end was trimmed by 2 bases and the J gene end by 6 bases; junction bases not matched to a gene: 4. This CDR3 contains 14 residues. Here the CDR3 reads CASSPGTAFNEQFF. The CDR3, as DNA: TGTGCCAGCTCACCAGGGACAGCCTTCAATGAGCAGTTCTTC.